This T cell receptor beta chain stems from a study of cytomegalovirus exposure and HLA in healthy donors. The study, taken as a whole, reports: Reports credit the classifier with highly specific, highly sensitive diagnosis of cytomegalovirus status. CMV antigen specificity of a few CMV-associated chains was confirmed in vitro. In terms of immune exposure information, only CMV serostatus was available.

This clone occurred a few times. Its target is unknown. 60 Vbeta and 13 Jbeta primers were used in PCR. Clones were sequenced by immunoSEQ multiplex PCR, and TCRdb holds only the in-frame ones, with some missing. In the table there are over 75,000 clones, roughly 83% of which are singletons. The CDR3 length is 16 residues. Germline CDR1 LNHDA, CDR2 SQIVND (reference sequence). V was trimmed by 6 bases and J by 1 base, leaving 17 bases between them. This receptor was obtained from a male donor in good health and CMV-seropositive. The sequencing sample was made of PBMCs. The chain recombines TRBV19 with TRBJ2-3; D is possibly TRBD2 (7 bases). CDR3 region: CASRSKGGLGTDTQYF. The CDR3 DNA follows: TGTGCCAGTAGAAGTAAGGGGGGGCTCGGCACAGATACGCAGTATTTT. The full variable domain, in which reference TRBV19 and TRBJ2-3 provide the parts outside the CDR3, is DGGITQSPKYLFRKEGQNVTLSCEQNLNHDAMYWYRQDPGQGLRLIYYSQIVNDFQKGDIAEGYSVSREKKESFPLTVTSAQKNPTAFYLCASRSKGGLGTDTQYFGPGTRLTVL.